This TCR beta chain came from a study of cytomegalovirus exposure and HLA in healthy donors. J gave up 4 bases and V 6 bases, and 8 bases lay outside the gene matches. Germline V CDR1 and CDR2: SNHLY, FYNNEI. CDR3 length: 14 residues. Use of 60 Vbeta and 13 Jbeta primers characterized the PCR. In the original workflow: The count from a later analysis was 79 million or so unique TCR beta chains, around 10 million of them shared. Repertoires were generated with immunoSEQ multiplex PCR, while TCRdb's copy carries only in-frame clones and drops some. That table gives V, J and clone size, and the DNA gave D and trimming. This sample carries around 130,000 clones, 70% to 85% of them seen once, and the ten largest clones take under 6.5%. This clone was counted a few times.

The sequence derives from a young man in good health and CMV-seropositive. The chain is built from TRBV2 and TRBJ1-1, with 7 nucleotides matching TRBD1. Sequencing was performed on PBMCs. This chain's CDR3 is CASSLRGSGTEAFF. DNA of the CDR3: TGTGCCAGCAGCCTCAGGGGGTCAGGCACTGAAGCTTTCTTT. Full variable domain (missing parts from reference TRBV2 and TRBJ1-1): EPEVTQTPSHQVTQMGQEVILRCVPISNHLYFYWYRQILGQKVEFLVSFYNNEISEKSEIFDDQFSVERPDGSNFTLKIRSTKLEDSAMYFCASSLRGSGTEAFFGQGTRLTVV.